Included here is one T cell receptor beta chain sequence, with context. Its antigen specificity is not known. Base qualities are not recorded, but no much larger clone differs from it by a single base. Peripheral blood CD8+ and CD4+ T cells from healthy donors, Susac syndrome patients and multiple sclerosis patients were profiled using high-throughput TCR beta sequencing. Susac syndrome patients met recently defined diagnostic criteria for definite or probable disease. CD8+ TEMRA cells were enriched by FACS, while bulk CD8+ and CD4+ T cells were purified by magnetic negative isolation. Blood was collected in EDTA tubes and processed within 24 hours, with PBMCs isolated through density gradient centrifugation. PBMCs intended for TCR sequencing were cryopreserved in liquid nitrogen and were subsequently thawed in a 37 degrees C water bath. The sorted or isolated CD4+, CD8+ and CD8+ TEMRA cells had a purity of 90% or higher.

V is shortened by 6 bases, J by 0 bases, and the region joining them spans 9 bases. The CDR3 sequence holds 14 residues, the cysteine and phenylalanine included. The only DNA kept is the CDR3, 42 bases in frame from the first base. In the germline V gene, CDR1 corresponds to MNHEY and CDR2 to SVGAGI. RNA was extracted using the RNeasy kit, and roughly 0.45 to 1 microgram was reverse transcribed with random hexamers. TCR beta CDR3 regions were amplified with the immunoSEQ multiplex PCR assay covering 54 Vbeta and 13 Jbeta segments. To correct PCR amplification bias, a synthetic template baseline was used for both primer optimization and computational correction. Per the authors' processing: Reads were assigned to V, D and J genes according to IMGT and analyzed in immunoSEQ Analyzer, with only productive sequences retained. Clonality was computed as one minus Shannon entropy normalized by log2 of the number of productive unique sequences. For each patient and control, public and private clones were evaluated among the 100 most prevalent clones. Susac-specific clones were defined as absent from healthy and MS cohorts, over a thousand published viral clones and other ImmuneACCESS disease sequences. TCRdb's own reprocessing of the public reads used fastp at Q25 and MiXCR and kept productive beta chains. Every distinct CDR3 protein forms one entry, paired with its most common genes and DNA. These V and J calls rely on TCRdb rather than the paper's analysis. For this sample there are under 200,000 distinct CDR3 sequences; roughly nine tenths appear just once. Around 0.1% of the sample comes from the top ten.

This record comes from a study of CD8 T cells in Susac syndrome (dated by TCRdb to 2018 to 2020). Study-level background: Among the sequenced Susac syndrome patients, over five had clinically active disease and eight were in clinical remission. At blood withdrawal, Susac syndrome patients were therapy-naive, treated with corticosteroids (with IVIg additionally given to some), or treated with IVIg alone. The study used repertoire sequencing to test whether antigen drove CD8+ T cell activation and differentiation in Susac syndrome.

Study-wide conclusions, independent of this receptor: The CD4+ T cell repertoire of patients with Susac syndrome showed no detectable clonal expansion. The TCR sequencing and HLA analysis was acknowledged to have included a relatively small number of individuals.

The specimen sequenced was CD4+ T cells from PBMCs. The chain couples TRBV6-5 to TRBJ1-3, with no confidently assigned D gene. This receptor was identified in a human donor with Susac syndrome. CDR3 sequence: CASSRSSSGNTIYF. The DNA sequence follows: TGTGCCAGCAGCCGATCAAGCTCTGGAAACACCATATATTTT.